This T cell receptor (beta chain) was documented in a study of T cell responses to AZD1222 COVID-19 vaccine. Libraries were prepared by immunoSEQ multiplex PCR; TCRdb keeps only in-frame clonotypes and omits some of them. The sample contains just over 95,000 clones, approximately 91% of which appear only once. Findings of the study overall: Clonal diversity was possibly underestimated, and the donors were mostly white British, with more females.

This clone was detected only once. Its target is not known. This CDR3 comprises 16 residues. Germline V gene sequence: CDR1 SGHRS, CDR2 YFSETQ. The V and J ends lost 1 base and 4 bases, in that order; junction bases with no gene match: 7. The sequences come from peripheral blood, collected on day 0 of AZD1222 vaccination. The chain employs TRBV5-1 and TRBJ2-5; 10 bases are a match to TRBD2. This clonotype originated in an adult in good health. CDR3 protein: CASSLFSSGGPETQYF. The CDR3 DNA reads as TGCGCCAGCAGCTTGTTTTCTAGCGGGGGACCAGAGACCCAGTACTTC.